This TCR beta chain came from a study of shared clonotypes between healthy human individuals. Turning to the study itself: Per donor, three plates held CD4 naive cells, three held CD4 memory, two held CD8 naive and one held CD8 memory.

Study-wide findings and caveats: Four donors held about 4.6% of naive CD4 clonotypes in common.

In the case of this clone: What it binds is unknown.

Terminally differentiated effector memory CD45RA+ cells were excluded by CCR7 positive selection of CD45RO-negative cells. Repertoires were generated with immunoSEQ multiplex PCR, while TCRdb's copy carries only in-frame clones and drops some. The sample records about 2,200,000 clones, about 92% being singletons. Germline loops: CDR1 SQVTM, CDR2 ANQGSEA. V lost 0 bases to trimming and J lost 8 bases, with 13 bases between them. This CDR3 contains 13 residues. The V gene is TRBV29-1, the J gene TRBJ1-2; tentative D call: TRBD1 (6 bases). Material for sequencing was naive CD8+ T cells from PBMCs. The TCR sequence derives from a young man in good health. Some clones in this sample may be carry-over from other donors' samples. This chain's CDR3 is CSVEDPGVGGYTF. CDR3 bases: TGCAGCGTTGAAGACCCAGGGGTTGGAGGCTACACCTTC.